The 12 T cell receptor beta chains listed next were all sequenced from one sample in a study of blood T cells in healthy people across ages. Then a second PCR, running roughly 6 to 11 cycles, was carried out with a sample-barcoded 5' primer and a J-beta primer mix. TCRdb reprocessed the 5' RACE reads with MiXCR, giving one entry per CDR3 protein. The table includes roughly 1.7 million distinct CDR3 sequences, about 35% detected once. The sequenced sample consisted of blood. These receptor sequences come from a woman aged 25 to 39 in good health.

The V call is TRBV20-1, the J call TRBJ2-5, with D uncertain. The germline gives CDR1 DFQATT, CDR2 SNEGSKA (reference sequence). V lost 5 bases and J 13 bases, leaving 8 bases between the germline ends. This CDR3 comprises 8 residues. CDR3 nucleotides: TGCAGTGCTTCCGAGCGGTACTTC. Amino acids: CSASERYF.

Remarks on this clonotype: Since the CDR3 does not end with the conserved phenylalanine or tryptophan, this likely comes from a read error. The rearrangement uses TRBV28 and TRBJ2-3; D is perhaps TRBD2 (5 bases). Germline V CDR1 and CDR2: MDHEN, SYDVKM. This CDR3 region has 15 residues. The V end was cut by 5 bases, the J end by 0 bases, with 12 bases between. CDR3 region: CASSKLVLSTDTQYL. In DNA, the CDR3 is TGTGCCAGCAGTAAACTAGTATTAAGCACAGATACGCAGTATTTG.

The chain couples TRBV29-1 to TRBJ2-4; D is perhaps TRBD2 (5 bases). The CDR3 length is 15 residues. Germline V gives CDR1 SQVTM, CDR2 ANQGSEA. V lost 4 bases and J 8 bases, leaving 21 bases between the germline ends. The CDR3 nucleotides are TGCAGCGTTGGAAAAGGAACCGGAGGTATGGACATTCAGTACTTC. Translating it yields CSVGKGTGGMDIQYF.

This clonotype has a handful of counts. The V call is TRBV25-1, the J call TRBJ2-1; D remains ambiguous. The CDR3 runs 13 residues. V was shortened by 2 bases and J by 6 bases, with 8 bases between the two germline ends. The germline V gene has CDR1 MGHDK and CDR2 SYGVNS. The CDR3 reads CASSEGYGNEQFF. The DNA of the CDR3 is TGTGCCAGCAGTGAAGGGTACGGCAATGAGCAGTTCTTC.

The CDR3, as DNA: TGCAGTGCTAAAGCTTCTGGGGCCAACGTCCTGACTTTC. This translates into CSAKASGANVLTF. V and J are TRBV20-1 and TRBJ2-6; D is uncertain. Trimming removed 4 bases from V and 1 base from J, with 5 bases in between. The CDR3 length is 13 residues. CDR1 is DFQATT, CDR2 SNEGSKA, per germline (reference sequence).

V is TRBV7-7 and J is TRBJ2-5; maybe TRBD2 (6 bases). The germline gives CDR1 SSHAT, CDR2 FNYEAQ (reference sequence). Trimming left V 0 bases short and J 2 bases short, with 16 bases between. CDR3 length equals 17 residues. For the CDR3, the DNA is TGTGCCAGCAGCTTAGCGTTAGGGGCTAGCGAACAAGAGACCCAGTACTTC. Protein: CASSLALGASEQETQYF.

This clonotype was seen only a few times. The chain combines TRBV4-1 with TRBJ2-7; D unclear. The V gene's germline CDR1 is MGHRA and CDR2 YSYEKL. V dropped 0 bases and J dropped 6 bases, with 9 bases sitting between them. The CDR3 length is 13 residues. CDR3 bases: TGCGCCAGCAGCCAAGATGCGAAGGCCGAGCAGTACTTC. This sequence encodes CASSQDAKAEQYF.

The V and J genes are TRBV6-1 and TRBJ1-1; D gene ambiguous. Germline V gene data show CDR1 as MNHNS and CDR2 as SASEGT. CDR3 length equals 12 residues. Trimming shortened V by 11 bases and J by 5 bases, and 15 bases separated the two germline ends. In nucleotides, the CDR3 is TGTGCCGGTATTAGCGGGTTAACTGAAGCTTTCTTT. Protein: CAGISGLTEAFF.

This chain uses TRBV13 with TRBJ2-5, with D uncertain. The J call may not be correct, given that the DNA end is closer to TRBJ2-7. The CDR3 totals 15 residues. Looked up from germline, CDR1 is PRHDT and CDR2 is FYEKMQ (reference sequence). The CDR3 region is CASSLMFSGYSEQYF. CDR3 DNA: TGTGCCAGCAGCTTGATGTTCAGTGGGTACTCCGAGCAGTACTTC.

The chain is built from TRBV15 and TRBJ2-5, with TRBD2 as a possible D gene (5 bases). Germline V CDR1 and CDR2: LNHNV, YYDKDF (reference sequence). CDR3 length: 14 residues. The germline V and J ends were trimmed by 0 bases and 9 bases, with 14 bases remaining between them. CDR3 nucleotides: TGTGCCACCAGCAGAGATCGCGCCGTCGGGGCCCAGTACTTC. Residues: CATSRDRAVGAQYF.

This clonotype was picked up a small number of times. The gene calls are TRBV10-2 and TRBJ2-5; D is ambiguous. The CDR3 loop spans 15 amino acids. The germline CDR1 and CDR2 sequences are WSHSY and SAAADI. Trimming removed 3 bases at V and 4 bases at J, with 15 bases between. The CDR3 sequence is CASSESSWQLETQYF. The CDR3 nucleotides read TGCGCCAGCAGTGAATCTAGTTGGCAGCTAGAGACCCAGTACTTC.

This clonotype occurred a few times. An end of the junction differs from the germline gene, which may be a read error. CDR3: CASSLTSLAGTSYEQYF. DNA for the CDR3: TGTGCCAGCAGCCTAACCTCACTAGCGGGAACCTCCTACGAGCAGTACTTC. The chain carries TRBV7-3 and TRBJ2-7; 10 bases map to TRBD2. Germline CDR1 reads SGHTA; CDR2 reads FQGTGA. CDR3 length equals 17 residues.